This entry describes one T cell receptor beta chain. This clonotype was seen more than once but under ten times. It has no known antigen specificity. No base-level quality is on record; no much larger clone is a single base apart. The junction shows trimming of 3 bases on V and 11 bases on J, plus 14 bases between the germline ends. CDR1 is given as DFQATT and CDR2 as SNEGSKA, both from the germline V gene (reference sequence). Reading from cysteine to phenylalanine, the CDR3 counts 12 amino acids. The retained sequence is limited to the CDR3, 36 bases, with the frame set at the first base. Sequencing instrument: Illumina HiSeq 1500. The public reads were reprocessed in TCRdb via fastp at Q25 and MiXCR, keeping in-frame beta chains. Every CDR3 protein is listed once, alongside the most common genes and DNA of its rows. The sample table shows some 250,000 distinct CDR3 sequences, and around 8.7% are seen once. The leading ten clones occupy approximately 16% of the sample.

This entry comes from a study of T cell repertoires in cytomegalovirus infection (dated by TCRdb to the late 2010s). Background on the whole study: Donor HLA type was relevant to the analysis, because carriage of CMV infection together with the matching HLA type was indicated by public TCR beta signatures.

Study-wide conclusions, independent of this receptor: In both this cohort and an independent approximately 400-donor cohort, the cumulative frequency of public TCR beta family members distinguished carriers of CMV infection plus the relevant HLA type. The ex vivo response was dominated by HLA-C-restricted CMV-specific TCR beta clonotypes, which also provided the single most frequent clonotype in two of eight donors.

The receptor chain draws on TRBV20-1 and TRBJ1-5; D gene: possibly TRBD1, on 6 matching bases. This receptor was obtained from a human donor in good health (CMV status not recorded). Some clones in this sample may be carry-over from other donors' samples. The sequenced sample was PBMCs. The DNA is TGCAGTGCTAGTCGTTCAGGGGAGGCCCAGCATTTT. Its amino acids are CSASRSGEAQHF.